This record covers a single T cell receptor beta chain. Assay: immunoSEQ multiplex PCR; the TCRdb copy retains only in-frame clones and omits some. Of about 40,000 clones in the sample, roughly nine tenths are singletons; the top ten hold roughly 3.5%. This record belongs to a study of control samples from healthy donors and cancer patients. The CDR3 has 12 amino acids. Germline-derived CDR1 and CDR2 are SGHTA and FQGNSA. The germline V and J ends were trimmed by 8 bases and 5 bases, with 12 bases remaining between them. Sequencing input: blood. The receptor comes from a woman in her fifties or sixties in good health. The chain couples TRBV7-2 to TRBJ2-5; D may match TRBD1 or TRBD2 (5 bases each). CDR3 nucleotides: TGTGCCAGCGGCTGGGGCGGGGAGACCCAGTACTTC. This translates into CASGWGGETQYF.